This T cell receptor beta chain was obtained from a study of blood T cell repertoires in COVID-19. As for the study in general: The origin of the acute and convalescent COVID-19 samples was the United States, Italy and Spain. T cells, B-cell-depleted T cells, or PBMCs provided the cDNA or gDNA that served as material.

Trimming removed 3 bases at V and 0 bases at J, with 12 bases between. This CDR3 is 16 amino acids long. Germline V gene sequence: CDR1 SNHLY, CDR2 FYNNEI. Per the study methods: How many nucleated cells were present was estimated from reference gene primer amplification. Profiling relied on immunoSEQ multiplex PCR, and the TCRdb table lists in-frame clones only, not all of them. That table furnishes V, J and clone size, whereas the DNA furnished D and trimming. The sample includes under 100,000 clones, more than 70% of them seen just once. The origin of this receptor is a human donor in a cohort sampled during active COVID-19. The chain carries TRBV2 and TRBJ1-5; TRBD1 is a possible D gene (6 bases). The sequencing sample was made of peripheral blood. The CDR3 DNA sequence: TGTGCCAGCAGTGACGCCAGGGGAATTAGCAATCAGCCCCAGCATTTT. Translating it yields CASSDARGISNQPQHF.